This T cell receptor beta chain stems from a study of shared clonotypes between healthy human individuals. As for the study in general: CD4 naive and CD4 memory each took three plates per donor, while CD8 naive took two and CD8 memory one.

Generated by immunoSEQ multiplex PCR, the TCRdb table keeps only in-frame clones and is missing some. The sample records approximately 1,500,000 clones, 95% to 99% being singletons. Overall study findings and caveats: Naive subsets tended to show greater estimated richness than memory subsets. Rarefaction showed sorted-subset sequencing was incomplete despite large depth.

Details on this clone: The target antigen is unknown.

This CDR3 contains 13 residues. Germline V gene data show CDR1 as SGHRS and CDR2 as YFSETQ. The V end was cut by 2 bases, the J end by 4 bases, with 7 bases between. The genes are TRBV5-1 and TRBJ2-1; no definite D call. Material for sequencing was naive CD4+ T cells sorted from blood. Subset meaning: CD45RA+ positively selected. The TCR originated in a man aged 30 to 45 in good health. CDR3 in DNA: TGCGCCAGCAGCTTATTACGATACAATGAGCAGTTCTTC. Its protein is CASSLLRYNEQFF.